Shown below are 28 T cell receptor beta chains from a single sample sequenced in a study of monozygotic twins with inflammatory bowel disease. TCRdb derives one entry per CDR3 protein from the 5' RACE reads, leaving out DNA. This repertoire includes 150,000 to 200,000 distinct CDR3 sequences. The sample taken for sequencing was blood. These receptor sequences come from a human donor with ulcerative colitis or Crohn's disease, or a healthy co-twin of an affected twin (not recorded which).

The J gene is TRBJ1-2, the V gene TRBV7-3; as DNA is missing, the TRBD1 call by TCRdb cannot be tested. The CDR3 loop spans 14 amino acids. Germline V gene data show CDR1 as SGHTA and CDR2 as FQGTGA. CDR3 sequence reads: CASSPQGGSRGYTF.

CDR3: CATANTQQETQYF. This chain joins TRBV24-1 and TRBJ2-5. Germline assignment: CDR1 KGHDR and CDR2 SFDVKD. The CDR3 contains 13 residues.

The rearrangement links TRBV5-1 to TRBJ2-7; TCRdb's assignment of TRBD1 cannot be checked, as there is no DNA. The CDR3 consists of 16 residues. Germline CDR1 and CDR2: SGHRS and YFSETQ. The CDR3 reads CASSLRRGAGAYEQYF. Looking up the rest from reference TRBV5-1 and TRBJ2-7 gives the full variable domain: KAGVTQTPRYLIKTRGQQVTLSCSPISGHRSVSWYQQTPGQGLQFLFEYFSETQRNKGNFPGRFSGRQFSNSRSEMNVSTLELGDSALYLCASSLRRGAGAYEQYFGPGTRLTVT.

The chain couples TRBV3-1 to TRBJ2-3; there is no DNA to check the TCRdb D call of TRBD1. The CDR3 sequence is 15 residues long. From germline, CDR1 is LGHDT and CDR2 YNNKEL (reference sequence). CDR3 loop: CASSQGQGKTDTQYF.

The J gene is TRBJ1-5, the V gene TRBV7-2; TCRdb reports TRBD1, a call that lacks DNA to check it against. This CDR3 is 14 amino acids long. From germline, CDR1 is SGHTA and CDR2 FQGNSA. The CDR3 region is CASSGRDSNQPQHF.

The V and J genes are TRBV5-1 and TRBJ1-2. CDR1 SGHRS and CDR2 YFSETQ come from the germline V gene. The CDR3 is made up of 14 amino acids. The CDR3 spells CASSLDGSNYGYTF.

J is TRBJ1-3 and V is TRBV5-1. This CDR3 has 16 residues. CDR1 is SGHRS, CDR2 YFSETQ, per germline. This chain's CDR3 is CASSLHSSNSGNTIYF. Combining the CDR3 with reference TRBV5-1 and TRBJ1-3 gives the whole variable domain KAGVTQTPRYLIKTRGQQVTLSCSPISGHRSVSWYQQTPGQGLQFLFEYFSETQRNKGNFPGRFSGRQFSNSRSEMNVSTLELGDSALYLCASSLHSSNSGNTIYFGEGSWLTVV.

The chain is built from TRBV5-4 and TRBJ2-3. Germline lookup yields CDR1 SGHNT and CDR2 YYREEE (reference sequence). CDR3 length equals 12 residues. Here the CDR3 reads CASSSYTVTQYF.

The chain has TRBV24-1 and TRBJ2-1; TCRdb designates TRBD1, a call that cannot be tested without DNA. This CDR3 is 16 amino acids long. Germline V gene lookup returns CDR1 KGHDR and CDR2 SFDVKD. Here the CDR3 reads CATSDPQESSYDEQFF.

The J gene is TRBJ2-7, the V gene TRBV5-1. The CDR3 extends over 14 amino acids. The germline gives CDR1 SGHRS, CDR2 YFSETQ. This CDR3 is CASSLVSTTYEQYF.

The chain has TRBV18 and TRBJ1-3. CDR1 and CDR2 (germline): KGHSH, LQKENI. The CDR3 runs 16 residues. CDR3: CASSPRDRLSGNTIYF.

The chain couples TRBV3-1 to TRBJ2-1. Germline V gene lookup returns CDR1 LGHDT and CDR2 YNNKEL (reference sequence). This CDR3 has 15 residues. This chain's CDR3 is CASSQERLGYNEQFF.

The rearrangement links TRBV30 to TRBJ2-3; TCRdb selects TRBD2, and the lack of DNA leaves this call unchecked. Per germline, CDR1 GTSNPN and CDR2 SVGIG (reference sequence). The CDR3 loop spans 18 amino acids. The CDR3 loop reads CAWREPRRKRENTDTQYF.

This chain uses TRBV7-2 with TRBJ2-5; absent DNA, TCRdb's TRBD2 call cannot be checked. Germline assignment: CDR1 SGHTA and CDR2 FQGNSA. This CDR3 has 18 residues. The CDR3 protein is CASSLRWTASRRQETQYF.

The chain has TRBV7-9 and TRBJ1-2; TCRdb's D gene call, TRBD1, goes unchecked for lack of DNA. The CDR3 loop spans 14 amino acids. Germline CDR1 SEHNR, CDR2 FQNEAQ (reference sequence). The CDR3 is CASSLEDRVKGYTF. Full variable domain (remainder filled in from reference TRBV7-9 and TRBJ1-2): DTGVSQNPRHKITKRGQNVTFRCDPISEHNRLYWYRQTLGQGPEFLTYFQNEAQLEKSRLLSDRFSAERPKGSFSTLEIQRTEQGDSAMYLCASSLEDRVKGYTFGSGTRLTVV.

The chain couples TRBV12-5 to TRBJ2-7; the TRBD2 assignment by TCRdb is unverifiable without DNA. Germline assignment: CDR1 LGHNT and CDR2 FRNRAP. The CDR3 is 13 residues long. This chain's CDR3 is CASGLGGGGEQYF.

The chain has TRBV5-1 and TRBJ2-6. Germline CDR1 is SGHRS and CDR2 is YFSETQ. The CDR3 loop spans 16 amino acids. This CDR3 is CASSLATPGGANVLTF.

This chain joins TRBV7-9 and TRBJ2-5; TCRdb designates TRBD1, a call that cannot be tested without DNA. From germline, CDR1 is SEHNR and CDR2 FQNEAQ (reference sequence). This CDR3 contains 16 residues. CDR3 in amino acids: CASRASRESIPETQYF. Using reference TRBV7-9 and TRBJ2-5 for the parts outside the CDR3, the full variable domain is DTGVSQNPRHKITKRGQNVTFRCDPISEHNRLYWYRQTLGQGPEFLTYFQNEAQLEKSRLLSDRFSAERPKGSFSTLEIQRTEQGDSAMYLCASRASRESIPETQYFGPGTRLLVL.

CDR3: CASKVTVTSNYGYTF. The rearrangement joins TRBV11-2 to TRBJ1-2; the TCRdb D gene call, TRBD1, has no DNA to confirm it. CDR1 and CDR2 (germline): SGHAT, FQNNGV. The CDR3 is 15 amino acids.

The V gene is TRBV7-6, the J gene TRBJ2-7. Per germline, CDR1 SGHVS and CDR2 FNYEAQ. This CDR3 region has 14 residues. CDR3 sequence reads: CASSLAGGLYEQYF.

This chain connects TRBV20-1 to TRBJ2-5. This CDR3 spans 14 amino acids. Germline V gives CDR1 DFQATT, CDR2 SNEGSKA (reference sequence). The chain's CDR3 is CSARDATYQETQYF.

The chain employs TRBV7-2 and TRBJ2-7; absent DNA, TCRdb's TRBD2 call cannot be checked. The CDR3 sequence is 15 residues long. Germline CDR1 is SGHTA and CDR2 is FQGNSA. This CDR3 reads CASSLVGGNSYEQYF.

The chain links TRBV27 to TRBJ2-2; TCRdb selects TRBD1, and the lack of DNA leaves this call unchecked. The CDR3 sequence is 17 residues long. Germline values: CDR1 MNHEY, CDR2 SMNVEV (reference sequence). The CDR3 protein is CASSFAGGVGDTGELFF.

The chain employs TRBV6-5 and TRBJ2-7. Germline lookup yields CDR1 MNHEY and CDR2 SVGAGI. The CDR3 has 15 residues. CDR3 in amino acids: CASSYSGHAQYEQYF.

The chain uses TRBV28 and TRBJ2-5; TCRdb's assignment of TRBD2 cannot be checked, as there is no DNA. Germline V lookup: CDR1 MDHEN, CDR2 SYDVKM. The CDR3 length is 17 residues. The CDR3 spells CASRQYKTRTVQETQYF. Filled out from reference TRBV28 and TRBJ2-5, the complete variable domain reads DVKVTQSSRYLVKRTGEKVFLECVQDMDHENMFWYRQDPGLGLRLIYFSYDVKMKEKGDIPEGYSVSREKKERFSLILESASTNQTSMYLCASRQYKTRTVQETQYFGPGTRLLVL.

The chain combines TRBV2 with TRBJ1-5; absent DNA, TCRdb's TRBD1 call cannot be checked. The CDR3 length is 16 residues. The V gene's germline CDR1 is SNHLY and CDR2 FYNNEI. The CDR3: CASSEEGAGRNQPQHF.

V gene TRBV6-5 combines with J gene TRBJ2-7. The germline CDR1 and CDR2 sequences are MNHEY and SVGAGI. This CDR3 spans 15 amino acids. CDR3 sequence: CASSYSTGITYEQYF.

The V and J genes are TRBV12-3 or TRBV12-4 and TRBJ2-7. The CDR3 has 14 amino acids. CDR3 sequence reads: CASRRQITTYEQYF.